This T cell receptor beta chain was sequenced in a study of T cells after somatic rescue of genetic block. Germline V gene lookup returns CDR1 MDHEN and CDR2 SYDVKM. V shed 2 bases and J 6 bases; nucleotides not matched to a gene: 6. The CDR3 length is 15 residues. Profiling relied on immunoSEQ multiplex PCR, and the TCRdb table lists in-frame clones only, not all of them. Of approximately 70,000 clones in the sample, roughly 93% were seen once. This sequence originates from a young man. The sequenced sample consisted of peripheral blood mononuclear cells (PBMCs). V is TRBV28 and J is TRBJ2-3; 9 nucleotides align to TRBD2. CDR3 loop: CASSLQREVADTQYF. The CDR3 coding sequence is TGTGCCAGCAGTTTACAGCGGGAGGTAGCGGATACGCAGTATTTT. Together with reference TRBV28 and TRBJ2-3, the CDR3 gives the full variable domain: DVKVTQSSRYLVKRTGEKVFLECVQDMDHENMFWYRQDPGLGLRLIYFSYDVKMKEKGDIPEGYSVSREKKERFSLILESASTNQTSMYLCASSLQREVADTQYFGPGTRLTVL.